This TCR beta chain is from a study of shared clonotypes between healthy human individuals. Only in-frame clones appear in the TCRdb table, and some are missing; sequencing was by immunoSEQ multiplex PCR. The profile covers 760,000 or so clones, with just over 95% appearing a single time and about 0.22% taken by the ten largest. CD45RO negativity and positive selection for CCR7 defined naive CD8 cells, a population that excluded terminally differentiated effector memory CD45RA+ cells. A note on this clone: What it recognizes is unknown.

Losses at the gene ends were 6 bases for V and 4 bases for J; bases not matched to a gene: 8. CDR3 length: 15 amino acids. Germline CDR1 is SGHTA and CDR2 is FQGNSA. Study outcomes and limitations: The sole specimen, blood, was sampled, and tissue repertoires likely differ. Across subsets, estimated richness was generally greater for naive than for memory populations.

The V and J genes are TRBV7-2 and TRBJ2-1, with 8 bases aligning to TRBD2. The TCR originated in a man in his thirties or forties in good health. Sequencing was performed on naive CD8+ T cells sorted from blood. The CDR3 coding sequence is TGTGCCAGCAGTTTAAAAGCGGGAGCTTACAATGAGCAGTTCTTC. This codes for CASSLKAGAYNEQFF.